The 2 T cell receptor beta chains in this list originate from one sample, sequenced in a study of T-cell reconstitution after alpha-beta-depleted transplantation in children. This sample's TCRbeta library carried unique molecular identifier barcodes. TCRdb re-analysed the PCR reads in MiXCR, keeping a single row per CDR3 protein. The profile shows a few hundred thousand distinct CDR3 sequences, around an eighth of them singletons. The sample in question was PBMCs from the stem cell graft donor, obtained from the stem cell graft. Receptors were obtained from a human donor who donated a stem cell graft to a child with combined immunodeficiency.

This clonotype was detected many times. This rearrangement joins TRBV30 to TRBJ2-3; 9 nucleotides align to TRBD2. V gave up 7 bases and J gave up 4 bases; unmatched junction bases: 6. CDR1 and CDR2 (germline): GTSNPN, SVGIG (reference sequence). The CDR3 loop spans 13 amino acids. For the CDR3, the DNA is TGTGCCTCCTTAGCGGGGGTGGCAGATACGCAGTATTTT. Amino acids: CASLAGVADTQYF.

The chain uses TRBV20-1 and TRBJ1-1; maybe TRBD1 (6 bases). From germline, CDR1 is DFQATT and CDR2 SNEGSKA (reference sequence). Between the trimmed V and J ends, which lost 3 bases and 7 bases, there was a span of 18 bases. This CDR3 contains 14 residues. The CDR3 nucleotides are TGCAGTGCTAGTACAGGGACTCAACCCCTTGAAGCTTTCTTT. This codes for CSASTGTQPLEAFF.